This T cell receptor beta chain is drawn from a study of shared clonotypes between healthy human individuals. Study-wide background: Per-donor plates numbered three CD4 naive, three CD4 memory, two CD8 naive and one CD8 memory.

Sequenced by immunoSEQ multiplex PCR; TCRdb stores in-frame clones only, minus some. The repertoire includes around 990,000 clones, approximately 75% of them detected once, and more than 0.85% sits in the top ten. Germline V lookup: CDR1 SNHLY, CDR2 FYNNEI. Trimming left V 9 bases short and J 3 bases short, with 11 bases between. The CDR3 runs to 12 residues. The clonotype was recovered from a man between 18 and 29 years old in good health. Some clones in this sample may be carry-over from other donors' samples. This chain links TRBV2 with TRBJ1-2; no reliable D call. Sample: memory CD4+ T cells from PBMCs. Subset defined: CD45RA-negative fraction. Written as DNA, the CDR3 is TGTGCCAGTTCCAGTAGGGACTATGGCTACACCTTC. This translates into CASSSRDYGYTF.